This TCR beta chain was recorded in a study of cytomegalovirus exposure and HLA in healthy donors (dated by TCRdb to 2016 to 2017). Concerning the study at large: An earlier analysis of some 600 of the donors reported about 260 Gb of sequence data and 117 million unique TCR beta sequences obtained from around 190 million T cells. Approximately 300 gigabases of sequencing data and tens of millions of unique TCR sequences were included in an early release covering around 600 HLA-typed donors. Of the 300 to 500 genotyped donors, roughly 76% were placed in the genetic ancestry cluster associated with self-reported Caucasian donors. The aim of the study was to test whether cataloging public T cell receptors could identify signatures of past pathogen exposure. The study used immunosequencing to profile the T cell repertoires of 666 subjects and linked those repertoires to cytomegalovirus serostatus. Along with the approximately 620-subject first cohort, a separate validation cohort of some 130 different subjects was used. To predict cytomegalovirus infection status, the study combined high-throughput TCR immunosequencing, statistical association of individual TCRs with disease status, and machine learning. A later analysis re-analyzed previously published TCR beta repertoires from 666 donors and added high-resolution HLA genotyping to study TCR occurrence patterns. The later analysis used no new phenotypic data to find candidate immune exposures, relying instead on TCR beta sequences and their occurrence across donors. To decide whether each TCR beta V gene segment behaved as functional or pseudogenic, an earlier analysis of some 600 of the donors relied on high-throughput TCR beta sequencing. Donor age, sex, ethnicity and CMV serostatus were collected together with the repertoire data. A later genetic analysis took genome-wide SNP genotypes for about three fifths of the 666 donors and used that subset as a discovery cohort. All discovery cohort repertoires had been generated using a single sequencing platform. HLA typing covered class I and class II loci at four-digit resolution. The number of typed donors differed by locus: about 629-630 for A, B, C, DRB1 and DQB1; 522 for DQA1; 606 for DPA1; and 400 to 480 for DPB1. Because of strong linkage in the cohort, roughly five DR-DQ haplotypes were treated as single units for association and clustering. Among a few hundred genotyped donors of the cohort, an average of 235,054 unique TCR beta nucleotide sequences were sequenced per donor, roughly 20% of them non-productive. Findings and caveats that apply to the study as a whole: Correlated functional status among segregating V segments might be attributable to linkage disequilibrium, but an unknown experimental factor could not be ruled out. A further reported finding was that TCR beta sequences accurately predicted the HLA-A and HLA-B alleles for most subjects in the first cohort. Because some donors lacked HLA typing at each locus, the association tests relied only on the typed subset. In this cohort, only TCR beta chains were sequenced, and detectable features were limited by the absence of alpha or paired-chain data. Several of the top co-occurrence clusters appeared to be linked to parvovirus B19, influenza, CMV and Epstein-Barr virus, according to a later analysis. A later analysis found that most CMV-associated TCR beta chains appeared HLA-restricted, with HLA associations seemingly driven largely by CMV exposure. According to the authors, the approach could potentially be generalized to other disease states and immunological phenotypes. In an earlier analysis of 587 of the donors, most TCR beta V segments were observed in productive rearrangements about 87% or about 30% of the time, broadly matching IMGT annotations. According to a later genetic analysis, donors in an Asian-associated ancestry cluster had fewer N-insertions in productive TCRs than the roughly 700-donor mean. In the study, 150 to 200 TCR beta chains were listed as associated with cytomegalovirus. In both the original and validation cohorts, the classifier was reported to diagnose cytomegalovirus status with high specificity and sensitivity. A later analysis associated about 17,000 TCR beta sequences with specific HLA alleles at a false discovery rate of 0.05. The only immune exposure information available for the cohort was CMV serostatus. An association between a missense DCLRE1C variant and V-gene and J-gene trimming of TCR beta chains was found in a later genetic analysis and replicated in an independent cohort. Most TCR sequences were observed very rarely across donors, whereas some public TCRs were present in many individuals. Sequencing depth was assumed to be roughly uniform across donors in the presence/absence analyses, though that assumption may not hold. The earlier analysis of almost 600 of the donors excluded approximately 17 rarely observed V segments, including chromosome 9 orphons, because counts were too low. A later analysis found that HLA-associated TCR beta chains were more clonally expanded and had lower generation probabilities than equally common non-associated chains. When HLA alleles, especially DR and DQ, strongly co-occurred, attributing TCR associations to individual alleles was difficult. A later analysis found that TCR association rates varied across HLA loci, with DRB1 alleles showing the most associated TCRs and HLA-C alleles the fewest. A cluster of highly shared sequence variants was judged likely to be a technical artifact of the sequencing pipeline. A few of the identified cytomegalovirus-associated TCR beta chains were confirmed in vitro to be specific for cytomegalovirus antigens.

Library prep was done by the immunoSEQ multiplex PCR assay. For the multiplex PCR, a mixture combining 60 forward primers for TCR Vbeta segments and 13 reverse primers for TCR Jbeta segments was used. The CDR3 region of rearranged TCR beta genes was amplified from genomic DNA by a multiplex PCR assay. The amplified TCR beta libraries were sequenced on the Illumina HiSeq System as 87-base-pair reads. From the authors' description of their analysis: A later analysis tallied 75 million to 85 million unique TCR beta chains across the 666 repertoires, and approximately 12 million of those chains were shared by two or more donors. To remove PCR and sequencing errors, raw reads were error-corrected and collapsed into unique sequences using a nearest-neighbor algorithm that merged closely related sequences. V, D and J gene segments were assigned by aligning CDR3 sequences to IMGT reference sequences. For a sequence to be retained, at least a six-nucleotide match to both a V gene segment and a J gene segment was required. A rearrangement counted as productive if the CDR3 had no stop codons and remained in frame with V and J, and every other rearrangement counted as non-productive. Following IMGT convention, CDR3 was defined as the stretch from the second conserved V-encoded cysteine to the conserved J-encoded phenylalanine. The earlier analysis of about 640 of the donors excluded any sequence lacking an unambiguous match to a single V gene segment. In an earlier analysis of approximately 500 of the donors, a V segment was called functional when productive rearrangements were above 56.7%, and segregating when the standard deviation between donors exceeded 5%. To diagnose cytomegalovirus status from the catalog of TCR beta chain sequences, a statistical classification framework was built. V and J gene assignment, in a later analysis, came from comparing TCR nucleotide sequences with IMGT/GENE-DB human TR gene sequences. The TCRdist pipeline was used in a later analysis to assign CDR3 sequences and most-parsimonious VDJ recombination scenarios. In a later analysis, every TCR beta chain was defined by the combination of its CDR3 amino acid sequence and its V-gene family, and reads without a unique V-gene family were dropped. To address suspected cross-contamination and a sequencing artifact, a later analysis removed roughly 580 highly shared, low-generation-probability nucleotide sequences. In a later analysis, a clonal expansion index for each public chain was calculated from normalized within-repertoire ranks of inferred template counts. In a later analysis, generation probabilities were computed with a VDJ recombination model fitted to out-of-frame rearrangements, and the resulting probabilities were checked against IGoR. In a later analysis, hypergeometric tests were used to score TCR-TCR, TCR-HLA and TCR-CMV co-occurrence, with a repertoire-size bias correction applied to TCR pairs. False discovery rates were estimated in a later analysis by permuting HLA or CMV assignments 20 times. In a later analysis, co-occurring TCRs were grouped with DBSCAN, and TCRdist sequence similarity was added when clustering was performed within HLA-allele-positive subsets. Repertoires with fewer than 30,000 or more than 120,000 public chains, plus five repertoires with anomalous nucleotide sharing, were excluded from co-occurrence clustering. TCRdb holds this immuneACCESS table with in-frame rearrangements only. Some clones are missing; in checked studies, unresolved V genes explain under half, and the rest has no known cause. V and J calls plus clone size are reproduced from that table; the DNA served to infer D and trimming. In this sample the table shows some 54,000 clones, approximately 80% of which occur a single time. The biggest ten clones account for under 7% of the sample.

A remark on this clone: The specificity of this receptor is unknown. Base quality data are lacking; no much larger clone is found one base away.

The cohort consisted of 670 or so healthy bone marrow donors. Cohort members were all nominally healthy when sampled, although unrecorded immune exposures were likely present. The donor tested CMV seronegative, placing the donor among the 350 to 400 seronegative members of the cohort. Each donor provided a peripheral blood sample, and peripheral blood mononuclear cells were used for TCR beta sequencing. Genomic DNA extraction from the blood cell samples was performed with the Qiagen DNeasy Blood Extraction Kit. The clonotype comes from a male donor in good health and CMV-seronegative. Material for sequencing was PBMCs.

The CDR3 reads CASSRHTEGNTGELFF. At the DNA level, the sequence is TGTGCCAGCAGCCGTCATACCGAGGGGAACACCGGGGAGCTGTTTTTT. This receptor chain uses TRBV9 and TRBJ2-2; the D gene is possibly TRBD2, with 5 bases matching. Taken from the germline V gene, the CDR1 and CDR2 loops are SGDLS and YYNGEE. Cut back by 4 bases and 1 base, the V and J ends lie 14 bases apart. CDR3 length: 16 amino acids, cysteine to phenylalanine. Just CDR3 DNA is preserved here, 48 bases in frame from base 1.